Below, 23 T cell receptor beta chains from the same sample are listed, as sequenced in a study of cytomegalovirus exposure and HLA in healthy donors. The PCR contained 60 Vbeta and 13 Jbeta primers. Here immunoSEQ multiplex PCR was the method, and the copy in TCRdb shows in-frame clones only, minus some. The table shows around 67,000 clones, with 80% to 90% occurring only once. Sequences were obtained from PBMCs. The source is a woman aged 25 to 39 in good health and CMV-seropositive.

In nucleotides, the CDR3 is TGTGCCAGTAGTATCGACAGGGGATACGAGCAGTACTTC. It translates to CASSIDRGYEQYF. This chain links TRBV19 with TRBJ2-7; 8 bases map to TRBD1. In germline, CDR1 is LNHDA, CDR2 SQIVND (reference sequence). This CDR3 contains 13 residues. Trimming at V came to 3 bases and at J to 4 bases, leaving 2 bases not matched to a gene.

The chain joins TRBV27 to TRBJ1-2, with D possibly TRBD1 on 6 matching bases. V gave up 3 bases and J gave up 4 bases, with 9 bases separating them. The CDR3 contains 13 residues. Germline CDR1 MNHEY, CDR2 SMNVEV (reference sequence). In DNA form, the CDR3 reads TGTGCCAGCAGTTTTACAGGGAGCTATGGCTACACCTTC. Its protein product is CASSFTGSYGYTF.

The chain joins TRBV7-8 to TRBJ2-3; a possible D gene is TRBD2 (5 bases). V dropped 5 bases and J dropped 2 bases, with 17 bases sitting between them. The CDR3 has 16 residues. Germline V gene sequence: CDR1 SGHVS, CDR2 FQNEAQ. The CDR3 is CASSRDYQTPTDTQYF. CDR3 nucleotides: TGTGCCAGCAGCCGAGACTACCAGACCCCCACAGATACGCAGTATTTT.

The chain employs TRBV11-1 and TRBJ2-7; D ambiguous. Per germline, CDR1 SGHAT and CDR2 FQDESV (reference sequence). The CDR3 contains 13 residues. V shed 1 base and J shed 1 base, with 5 bases lying between them. DNA for the CDR3: TGTGCCAGCAGCTTAGGCAGGTCCTACGAGCAGTACTTC. It specifies CASSLGRSYEQYF.

The chain couples TRBV11-2 to TRBJ2-1, with 15 nucleotides matching TRBD2. The CDR3 totals 16 residues. The V segment lost 4 bases and the J segment 9 bases; nucleotides outside the gene matches: 7. Germline V CDR1 and CDR2: SGHAT, FQNNGV. In DNA form, the CDR3 reads TGTGCCAGCAGCTCCTGGACTAGCGGGAGGGCTTTTGAGCAGTTCTTC. Its translation: CASSSWTSGRAFEQFF.

This clone came up a few times. The CDR3 loop is CASLPPGQGHHEQYF. The CDR3 nucleotides are TGTGCCAGCCTCCCCCCGGGACAGGGTCACCACGAGCAGTACTTC. The V gene is TRBV6-1, the J gene TRBJ2-7, with 9 bases fitting TRBD1. The germline CDR1 and CDR2 sequences are MNHNS and SASEGT. The V gene end was trimmed by 8 bases and the J gene end by 5 bases; junction bases not matched to a gene: 13. The CDR3 runs 15 residues.

The chain employs TRBV18 and TRBJ1-1; D might be TRBD1 (6 bases). The CDR3 is made up of 14 amino acids. Germline V gives CDR1 KGHSH, CDR2 LQKENI. The V end was cut by 3 bases, the J end by 8 bases, with 16 bases between. CDR3 sequence: CASSPRTPTGEAFF. CDR3 nucleotide sequence: TGTGCCAGCTCACCCAGGACCCCTACAGGGGAAGCTTTCTTT.

The rearrangement uses TRBV2 and TRBJ2-1, with 13 bases that match TRBD2. J gave up 3 bases and V 5 bases, and 1 base lay outside the gene matches. The CDR3 is 15 residues long. Germline V gives CDR1 SNHLY, CDR2 FYNNEI. Here the CDR3 DNA reads TGTGCCAGCAGTTGGACTAGCGGGAGCTACAATGAGCAGTTCTTC. Translated, it gives CASSWTSGSYNEQFF.

V is TRBV6-6 and J is TRBJ2-1, with unresolved D. This CDR3 has 16 amino acids. Trimming removed 2 bases from V and 2 bases from J, with 13 bases in between. Per germline, CDR1 MNHNY and CDR2 SVGAGI (reference sequence). The CDR3 is CASSYPTERPYNEQFF. For the CDR3, the DNA is TGTGCCAGCAGTTACCCGACCGAGCGCCCCTACAATGAGCAGTTCTTC.

The chain couples TRBV7-6 to TRBJ2-1; TRBD2 matches 11 bases. This CDR3 is 16 amino acids long. CDR1 and CDR2 (germline): SGHVS, FNYEAQ. With V trimmed by 3 bases and J by 4 bases, 5 bases remained unmatched. Here the CDR3 DNA reads TGTGCCAGCAGCTTTAGCGGGAGGGCCGTTTACAATGAGCAGTTCTTC. Protein product: CASSFSGRAVYNEQFF.

CDR3 nucleotide sequence: TGTGCCAGCAGTTTATATACCTCAGGGGGTCGGAGCAATCAGCCCCAGCATTTT. Amino acid sequence: CASSLYTSGGRSNQPQHF. The chain couples TRBV28 to TRBJ1-5; 7 positions agree with TRBD1. The germline CDR1 and CDR2 sequences are MDHEN and SYDVKM. The CDR3 loop spans 18 amino acids. After removal of 1 base from V and 1 base from J, the junction contained 10 bases not matched to a gene.

V gene TRBV19 combines with J gene TRBJ1-2; 8 bases fit TRBD1. CDR3 length: 15 amino acids. The germline V gene has CDR1 LNHDA and CDR2 SQIVND (reference sequence). The J segment lost 2 bases and the V segment lost 8 bases, leaving 10 bases of the junction unmatched. In DNA, the CDR3 is TGTGCCAGTTCGCAGGGGGCGAAGTTAAACTATGGCTACACCTTC. Protein: CASSQGAKLNYGYTF.

The chain joins TRBV15 to TRBJ2-7; TRBD2 matches 14 bases. The trim removed 9 bases at V and 4 bases at J, leaving 8 bases unmatched. The germline V gene encodes CDR1 LNHNV and CDR2 YYDKDF (reference sequence). The CDR3 sequence is 15 residues long. The CDR3 bases are TGTGCCACGGCCGGGACTAGCGGGAGAATTTACGAGCAGTACTTC. This encodes CATAGTSGRIYEQYF.

As concerns this clone: The same CDR3 can be traced to other DNA sequences in this sample. CDR3 sequence: CASSIMSLETQYF. The CDR3 region has the DNA TGTGCCAGTAGCATTATGAGTCTCGAGACCCAGTACTTC. The chain has TRBV19 and TRBJ2-5; D uncertain. The CDR3 consists of 13 residues. The ends were cut back, 6 bases at V and 5 bases at J, with 13 bases in the middle. Germline V gene data show CDR1 as LNHDA and CDR2 as SQIVND (reference sequence).

The rearrangement uses TRBV6-4 and TRBJ1-2; 8 bases are a match to TRBD1. Germline V gives CDR1 MRHNA, CDR2 SNTAGT. The CDR3 contains 17 residues. V lost 2 bases to trimming and J lost 5 bases; unmatched junction nucleotides: 13. The chain's CDR3 is CASSDQFRQGSLYGYTF. In DNA, the CDR3 is TGTGCCAGCAGTGACCAATTCCGACAGGGGTCCCTTTATGGCTACACCTTC.

The chain is built from TRBV5-1 and TRBJ2-7; 8 bases map to TRBD1. Germline loops: CDR1 SGHRS, CDR2 YFSETQ. The CDR3 has 15 amino acids. Trimming took 3 bases from V and 3 from J; bases not matched to a gene: 8. The CDR3 loop reads CASSSAGTGFYEQYF. The CDR3, as DNA: TGCGCCAGCAGCTCAGCCGGGACAGGATTCTACGAGCAGTACTTC.

This clone appeared a few times. The V gene is TRBV15, the J gene TRBJ1-1; no firm D call. The ends were cut back, 8 bases at V and 0 bases at J, with 10 bases in the middle. CDR1 and CDR2 from the germline V gene are LNHNV and YYDKDF (reference sequence). The CDR3 loop spans 13 amino acids. Here the CDR3 reads CATRENMNTEAFF. CDR3 nucleotide sequence: TGTGCCACCCGGGAAAACATGAACACTGAAGCTTTCTTT.

This clone appeared once. The rearrangement uses TRBV29-1 and TRBJ1-2, with 7 bases that match TRBD1. Germline V gene sequence: CDR1 SQVTM, CDR2 ANQGSEA. Trimming removed 3 bases from V and 4 bases from J; junction bases left unmatched: 2. The CDR3 consists of 12 residues. CDR3 nucleotide sequence: TGCAGCGTTGACAGGGGGAGCTATGGCTACACCTTC. Translation: CSVDRGSYGYTF.

The rearrangement links TRBV30 to TRBJ1-2; D ambiguous. V was pared by 1 base and J by 2 bases, with 5 bases between. The CDR3 covers 12 residues. From germline, CDR1 is GTSNPN and CDR2 SVGIG (reference sequence). The CDR3 nucleotides read TGTGCCTGGAGTGCGAGGAACTATGGCTACACCTTC. As protein: CAWSARNYGYTF. Together with reference TRBV30 and TRBJ1-2, the CDR3 gives the full variable domain: SQTIHQWPATLVQPVGSPLSLECTVEGTSNPNLYWYRQAAGRGLQLLFYSVGIGQISSEVPQNLSASRPQDRQFILSSKKLLLSDSGFYLCAWSARNYGYTFGSGTRLTVV.

The V gene is TRBV6-1, the J gene TRBJ2-5, with D possibly matching TRBD2 (6 bases). The V gene's germline CDR1 is MNHNS and CDR2 SASEGT. The CDR3 runs to 15 residues. With 9 bases removed from V and 4 bases from J, the gap between germline ends came to 21 bases. The CDR3, as DNA: TGTGCCAGTCGACCCCGAAGCAGCGGGCGAGAGACCCAGTACTTC. Its translation: CASRPRSSGRETQYF.

This sequence joins TRBV7-9 and TRBJ1-2, with 8 nucleotides matching TRBD1. Germline V gives CDR1 SEHNR, CDR2 FQNEAQ (reference sequence). The CDR3 consists of 13 residues. With V trimmed by 3 bases and J by 10 bases, 7 bases remained unmatched. CDR3 sequence: CASSFWDRPNYTF. The DNA for the CDR3 is TGTGCCAGCAGCTTCTGGGACAGGCCTAACTACACCTTC. Looking up the rest from reference TRBV7-9 and TRBJ1-2 gives the full variable domain: DTGVSQNPRHKITKRGQNVTFRCDPISEHNRLYWYRQTLGQGPEFLTYFQNEAQLEKSRLLSDRFSAERPKGSFSTLEIQRTEQGDSAMYLCASSFWDRPNYTFGSGTRLTVV.

V gene TRBV7-6 combines with J gene TRBJ1-2; 7 nucleotides line up with TRBD1. V lost 4 bases, J lost 7 bases, and 24 bases stayed unmatched. The CDR3 totals 19 residues. The germline gives CDR1 SGHVS, CDR2 FNYEAQ. The CDR3 loop is CASSSPEISTGRRRVGYTF. CDR3 DNA sequence: TGTGCCAGCAGCTCACCCGAAATATCGACAGGGCGTAGGAGGGTTGGCTACACCTTC.

The chain combines TRBV6-6 with TRBJ2-1, with D tentatively TRBD2 (5 bases). Germline CDR1 reads MNHNY; CDR2 reads SVGAGI (reference sequence). The CDR3 runs to 15 residues. V gave up 6 bases and J gave up 12 bases, with 24 bases separating them. The DNA of the CDR3 is TGTGCCAGCAGGCTCCGGTTGAGGGAGTATCAGTGGCAGTTCTTC. Translation gives CASRLRLREYQWQFF.